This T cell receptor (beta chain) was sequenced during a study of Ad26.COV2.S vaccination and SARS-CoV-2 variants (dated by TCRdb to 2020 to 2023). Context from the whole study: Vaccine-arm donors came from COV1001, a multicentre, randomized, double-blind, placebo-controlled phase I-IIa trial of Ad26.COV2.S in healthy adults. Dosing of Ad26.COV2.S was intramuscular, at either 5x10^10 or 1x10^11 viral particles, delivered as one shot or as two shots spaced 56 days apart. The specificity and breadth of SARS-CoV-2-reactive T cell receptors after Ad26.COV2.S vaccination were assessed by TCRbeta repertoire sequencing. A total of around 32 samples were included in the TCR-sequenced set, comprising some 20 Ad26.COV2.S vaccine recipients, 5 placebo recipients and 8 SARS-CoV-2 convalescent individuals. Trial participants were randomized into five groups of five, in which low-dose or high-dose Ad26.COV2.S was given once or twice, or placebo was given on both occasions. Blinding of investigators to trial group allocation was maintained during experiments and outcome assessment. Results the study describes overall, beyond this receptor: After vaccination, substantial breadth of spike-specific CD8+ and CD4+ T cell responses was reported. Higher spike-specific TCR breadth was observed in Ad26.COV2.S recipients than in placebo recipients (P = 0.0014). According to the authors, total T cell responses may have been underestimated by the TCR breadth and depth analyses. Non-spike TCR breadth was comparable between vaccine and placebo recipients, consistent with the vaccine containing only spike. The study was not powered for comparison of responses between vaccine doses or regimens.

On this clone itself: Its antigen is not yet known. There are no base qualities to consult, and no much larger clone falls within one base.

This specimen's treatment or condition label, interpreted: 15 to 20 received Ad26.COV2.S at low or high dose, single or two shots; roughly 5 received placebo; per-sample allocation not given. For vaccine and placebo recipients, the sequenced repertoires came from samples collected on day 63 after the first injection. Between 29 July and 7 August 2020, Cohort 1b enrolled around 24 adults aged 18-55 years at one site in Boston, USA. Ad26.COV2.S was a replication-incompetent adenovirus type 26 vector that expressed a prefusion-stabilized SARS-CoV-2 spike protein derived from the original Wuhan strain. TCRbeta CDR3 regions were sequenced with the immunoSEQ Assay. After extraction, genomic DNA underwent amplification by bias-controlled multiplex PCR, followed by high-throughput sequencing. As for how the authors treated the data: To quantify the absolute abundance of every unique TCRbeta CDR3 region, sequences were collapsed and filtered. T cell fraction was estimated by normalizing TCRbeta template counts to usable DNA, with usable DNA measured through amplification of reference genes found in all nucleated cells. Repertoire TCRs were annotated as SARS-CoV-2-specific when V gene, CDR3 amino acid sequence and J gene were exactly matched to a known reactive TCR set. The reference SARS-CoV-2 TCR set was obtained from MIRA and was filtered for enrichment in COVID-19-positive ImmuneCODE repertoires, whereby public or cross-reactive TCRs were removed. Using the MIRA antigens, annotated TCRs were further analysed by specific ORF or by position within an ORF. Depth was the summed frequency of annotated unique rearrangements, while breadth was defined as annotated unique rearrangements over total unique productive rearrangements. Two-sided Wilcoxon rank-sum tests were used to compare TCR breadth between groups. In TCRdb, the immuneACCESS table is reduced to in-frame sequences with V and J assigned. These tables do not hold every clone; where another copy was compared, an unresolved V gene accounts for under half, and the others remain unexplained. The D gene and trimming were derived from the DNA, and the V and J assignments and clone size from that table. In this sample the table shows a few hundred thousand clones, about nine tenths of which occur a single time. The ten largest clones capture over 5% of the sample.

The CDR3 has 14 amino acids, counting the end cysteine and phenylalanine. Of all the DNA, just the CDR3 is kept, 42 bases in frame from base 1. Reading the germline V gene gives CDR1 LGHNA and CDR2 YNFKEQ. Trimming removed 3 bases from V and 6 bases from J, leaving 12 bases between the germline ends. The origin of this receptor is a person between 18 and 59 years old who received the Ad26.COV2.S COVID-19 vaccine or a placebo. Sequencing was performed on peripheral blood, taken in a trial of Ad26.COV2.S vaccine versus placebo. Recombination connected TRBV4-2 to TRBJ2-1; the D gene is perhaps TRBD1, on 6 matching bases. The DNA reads TGTGCCAGCAGCCATGCCACAGGGATCAATGAGCAGTTCTTC. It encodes CASSHATGINEQFF.